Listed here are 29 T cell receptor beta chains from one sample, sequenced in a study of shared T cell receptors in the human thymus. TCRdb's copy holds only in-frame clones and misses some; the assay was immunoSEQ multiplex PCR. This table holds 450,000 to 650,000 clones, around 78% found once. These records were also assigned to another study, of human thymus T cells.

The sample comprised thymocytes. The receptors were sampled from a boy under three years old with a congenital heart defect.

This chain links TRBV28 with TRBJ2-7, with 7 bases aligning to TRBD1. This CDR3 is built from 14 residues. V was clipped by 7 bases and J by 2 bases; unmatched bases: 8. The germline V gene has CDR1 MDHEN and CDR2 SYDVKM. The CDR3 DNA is TGTGCCAGCACCAGACAGGGCCGCCCCTACGAGCAGTACTTC. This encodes CASTRQGRPYEQYF.

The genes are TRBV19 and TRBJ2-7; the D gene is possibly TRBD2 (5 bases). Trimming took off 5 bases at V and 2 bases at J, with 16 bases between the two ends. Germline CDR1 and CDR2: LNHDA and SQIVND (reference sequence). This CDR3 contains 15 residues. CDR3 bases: TGTGCCAGTAGTCCCCCCCGGTCGGGAACCTACGAGCAGTACTTC. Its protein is CASSPPRSGTYEQYF.

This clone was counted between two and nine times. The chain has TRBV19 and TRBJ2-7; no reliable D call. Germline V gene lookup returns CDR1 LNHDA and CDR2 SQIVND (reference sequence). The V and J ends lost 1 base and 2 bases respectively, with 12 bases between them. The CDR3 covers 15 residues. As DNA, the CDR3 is TGTGCCAGTAGTATAGCCCCCGGTGTGACCTACGAGCAGTACTTC. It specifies CASSIAPGVTYEQYF.

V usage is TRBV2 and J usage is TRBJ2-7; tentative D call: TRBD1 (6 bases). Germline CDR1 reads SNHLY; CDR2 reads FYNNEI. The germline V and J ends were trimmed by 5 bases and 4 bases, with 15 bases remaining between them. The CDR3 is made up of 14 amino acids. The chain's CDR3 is CASSPRQAGYEQYF. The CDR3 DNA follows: TGTGCCAGCAGTCCTCGACAGGCGGGTTACGAGCAGTACTTC.

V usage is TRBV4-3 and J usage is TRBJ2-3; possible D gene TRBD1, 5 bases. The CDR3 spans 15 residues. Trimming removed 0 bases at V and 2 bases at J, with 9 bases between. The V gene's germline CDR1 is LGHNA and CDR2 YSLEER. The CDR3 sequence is CASSQDHRSTDTQYF. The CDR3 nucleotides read TGCGCCAGCAGCCAAGATCACAGGTCCACAGATACGCAGTATTTT.

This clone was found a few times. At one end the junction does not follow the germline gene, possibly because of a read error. The CDR3 spells CATSFTGGTEAFF. Written as DNA, the CDR3 is TGTGCCACCAGCTTCACGGGGGGCACTGAAGCTTTCTTT. The rearrangement links TRBV7-9 to TRBJ1-1, with a tentative D call TRBD1 (5 bases). The CDR3 has 13 residues. The germline V gene has CDR1 SEHNR and CDR2 FQNEAQ (reference sequence).

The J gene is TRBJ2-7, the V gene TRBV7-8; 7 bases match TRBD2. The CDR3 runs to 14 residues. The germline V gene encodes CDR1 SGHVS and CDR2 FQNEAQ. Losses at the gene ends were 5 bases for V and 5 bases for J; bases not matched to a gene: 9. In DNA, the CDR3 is TGTGCCAGCAGCCCCCAGCGGGAAATGGACGAGCAGTACTTC. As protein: CASSPQREMDEQYF.

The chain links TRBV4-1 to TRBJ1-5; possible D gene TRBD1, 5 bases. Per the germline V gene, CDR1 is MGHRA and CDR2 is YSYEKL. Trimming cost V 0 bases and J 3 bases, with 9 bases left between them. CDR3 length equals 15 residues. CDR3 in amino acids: CASSQDGGLNQPQHF. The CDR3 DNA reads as TGCGCCAGCAGCCAAGATGGGGGACTCAATCAGCCCCAGCATTTT.

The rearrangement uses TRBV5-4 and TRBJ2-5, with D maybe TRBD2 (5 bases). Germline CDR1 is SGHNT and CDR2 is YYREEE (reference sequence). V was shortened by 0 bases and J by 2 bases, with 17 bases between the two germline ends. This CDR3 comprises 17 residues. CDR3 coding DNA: TGTGCCAGCAGCTTGGAATTCCAGCGGCAGCGGCAAGAGACCCAGTACTTC. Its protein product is CASSLEFQRQRQETQYF. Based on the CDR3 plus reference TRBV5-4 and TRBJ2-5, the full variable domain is ETGVTQSPTHLIKTRGQQVTLRCSSQSGHNTVSWYQQALGQGPQFIFQYYREEENGRGNFPPRFSGLQFPNYSSELNVNALELDDSALYLCASSLEFQRQRQETQYFGPGTRLLVL.

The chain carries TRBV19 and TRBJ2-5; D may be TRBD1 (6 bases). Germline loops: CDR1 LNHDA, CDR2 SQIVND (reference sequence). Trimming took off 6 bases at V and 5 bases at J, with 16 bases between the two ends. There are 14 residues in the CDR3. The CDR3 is CASRGGEGWETQYF. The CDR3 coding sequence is TGTGCCAGTAGAGGGGGAGAGGGGTGGGAGACCCAGTACTTC. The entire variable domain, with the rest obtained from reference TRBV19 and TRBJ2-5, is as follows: DGGITQSPKYLFRKEGQNVTLSCEQNLNHDAMYWYRQDPGQGLRLIYYSQIVNDFQKGDIAEGYSVSREKKESFPLTVTSAQKNPTAFYLCASRGGEGWETQYFGPGTRLLVL.

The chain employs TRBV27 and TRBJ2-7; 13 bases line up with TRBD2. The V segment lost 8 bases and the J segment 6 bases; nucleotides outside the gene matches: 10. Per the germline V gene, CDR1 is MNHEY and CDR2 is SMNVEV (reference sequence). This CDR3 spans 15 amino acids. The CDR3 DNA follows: TGTGCCAGCGGCCGCCGCGGACTAGCGGGAGCCGAGCAGTACTTC. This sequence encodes CASGRRGLAGAEQYF.

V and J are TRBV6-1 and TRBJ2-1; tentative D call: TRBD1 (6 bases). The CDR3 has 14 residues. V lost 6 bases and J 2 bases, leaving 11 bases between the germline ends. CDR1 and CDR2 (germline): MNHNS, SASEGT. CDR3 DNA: TGTGCCAGCAGGGGGCAGGGGCCCTACAATGAGCAGTTCTTC. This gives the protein CASRGQGPYNEQFF.

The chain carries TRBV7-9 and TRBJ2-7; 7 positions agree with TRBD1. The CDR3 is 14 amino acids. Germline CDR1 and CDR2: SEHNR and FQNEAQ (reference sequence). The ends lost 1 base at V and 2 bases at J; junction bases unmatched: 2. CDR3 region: CASSLVGQPYEQYF. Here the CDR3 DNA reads TGTGCCAGCAGCTTAGTGGGACAGCCCTACGAGCAGTACTTC.

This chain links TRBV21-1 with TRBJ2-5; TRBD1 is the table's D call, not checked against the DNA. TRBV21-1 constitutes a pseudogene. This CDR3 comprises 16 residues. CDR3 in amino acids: CASSKGDGTGKETQYF. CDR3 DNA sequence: TGTGCCAGCAGCAAAGGAGACGGGACAGGGAAGGAGACCCAGTACTTC.

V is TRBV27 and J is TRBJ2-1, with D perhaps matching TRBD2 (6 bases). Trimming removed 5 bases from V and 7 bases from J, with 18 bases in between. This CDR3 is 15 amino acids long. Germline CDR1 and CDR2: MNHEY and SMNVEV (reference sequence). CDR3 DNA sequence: TGTGCCAGCAGTCCATGGGGTAGCGGAGTGAATGAGCAGTTCTTC. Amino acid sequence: CASSPWGSGVNEQFF.

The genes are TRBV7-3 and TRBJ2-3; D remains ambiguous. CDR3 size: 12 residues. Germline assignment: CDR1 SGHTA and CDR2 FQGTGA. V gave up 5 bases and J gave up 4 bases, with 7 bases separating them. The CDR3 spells CASSLRADTQYF. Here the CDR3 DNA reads TGTGCCAGCAGCCTGCGAGCAGATACGCAGTATTTT.

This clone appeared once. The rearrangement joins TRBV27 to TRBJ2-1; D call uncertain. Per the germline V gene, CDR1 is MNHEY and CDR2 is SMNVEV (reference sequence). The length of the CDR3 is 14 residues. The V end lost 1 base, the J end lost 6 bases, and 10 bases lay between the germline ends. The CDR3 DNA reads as TGTGCCAGCAGTTTATACCATTTCGGCAATGAGCAGTTCTTC. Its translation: CASSLYHFGNEQFF.

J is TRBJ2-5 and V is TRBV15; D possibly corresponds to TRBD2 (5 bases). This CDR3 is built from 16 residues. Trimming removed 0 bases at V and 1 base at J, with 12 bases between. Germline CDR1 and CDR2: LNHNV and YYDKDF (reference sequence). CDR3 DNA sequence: TGTGCCACCAGCAGAGATTGGCGGACTGTCCAAGAGACCCAGTACTTC. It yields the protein CATSRDWRTVQETQYF.

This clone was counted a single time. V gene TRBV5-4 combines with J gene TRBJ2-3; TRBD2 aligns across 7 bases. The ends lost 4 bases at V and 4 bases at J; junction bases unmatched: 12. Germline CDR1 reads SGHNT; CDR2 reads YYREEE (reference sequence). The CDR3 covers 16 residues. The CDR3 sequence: CASSRGLGTRPDTQYF. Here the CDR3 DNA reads TGTGCCAGCAGCCGAGGACTAGGAACCCGCCCAGATACGCAGTATTTT.

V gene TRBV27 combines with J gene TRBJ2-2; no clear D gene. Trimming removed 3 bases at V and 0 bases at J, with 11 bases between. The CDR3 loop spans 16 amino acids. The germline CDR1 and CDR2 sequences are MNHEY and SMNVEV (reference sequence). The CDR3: CASSFRRRANTGELFF. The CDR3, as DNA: TGTGCCAGCAGTTTCCGACGACGGGCGAACACCGGGGAGCTGTTTTTT.

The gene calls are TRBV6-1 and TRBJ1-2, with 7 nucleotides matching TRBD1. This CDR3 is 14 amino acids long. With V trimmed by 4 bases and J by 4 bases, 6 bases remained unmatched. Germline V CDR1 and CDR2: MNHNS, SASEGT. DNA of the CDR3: TGTGCCAGCAGTGGGAACAGGGGAGTCTATGGCTACACCTTC. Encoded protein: CASSGNRGVYGYTF.

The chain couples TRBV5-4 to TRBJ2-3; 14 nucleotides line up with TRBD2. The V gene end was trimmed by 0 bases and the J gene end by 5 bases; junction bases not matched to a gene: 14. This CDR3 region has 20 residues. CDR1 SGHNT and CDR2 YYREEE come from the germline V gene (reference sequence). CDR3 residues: CASSLAGSELTSGRGDTQYF. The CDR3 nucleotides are TGTGCCAGCAGCTTGGCCGGGAGTGAGTTGACTAGCGGGAGGGGAGATACGCAGTATTTT.

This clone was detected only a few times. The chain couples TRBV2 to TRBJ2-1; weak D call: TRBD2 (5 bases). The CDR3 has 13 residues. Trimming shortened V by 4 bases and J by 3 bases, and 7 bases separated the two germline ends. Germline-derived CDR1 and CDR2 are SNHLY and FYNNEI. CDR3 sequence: CASSGGFYNEQFF. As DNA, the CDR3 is TGTGCCAGCAGTGGAGGGTTCTACAATGAGCAGTTCTTC.

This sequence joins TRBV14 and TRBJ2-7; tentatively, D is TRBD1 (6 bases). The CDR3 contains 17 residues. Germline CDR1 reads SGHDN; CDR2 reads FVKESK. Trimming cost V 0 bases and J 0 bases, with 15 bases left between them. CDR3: CASSQEGQGHSSYEQYF. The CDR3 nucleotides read TGTGCCAGCAGCCAAGAAGGGCAGGGACATTCCTCCTACGAGCAGTACTTC.

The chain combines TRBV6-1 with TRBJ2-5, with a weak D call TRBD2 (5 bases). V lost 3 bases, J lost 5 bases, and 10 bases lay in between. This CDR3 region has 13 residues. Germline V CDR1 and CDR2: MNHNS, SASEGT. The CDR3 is CASSENGVETQYF. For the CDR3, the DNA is TGTGCCAGCAGTGAGAACGGGGTGGAGACCCAGTACTTC.

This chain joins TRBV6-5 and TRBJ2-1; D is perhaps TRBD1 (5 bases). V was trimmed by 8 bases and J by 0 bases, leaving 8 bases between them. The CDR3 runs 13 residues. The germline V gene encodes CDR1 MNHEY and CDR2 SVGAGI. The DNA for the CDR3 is TGTGCCAGCGTAGGGGTCTCCTACAATGAGCAGTTCTTC. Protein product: CASVGVSYNEQFF.

Here the CDR3 reads CASSQDRARANEQFF. CDR3 coding DNA: TGCGCCAGCAGCCAAGATCGGGCCAGGGCCAATGAGCAGTTCTTC. This chain uses TRBV4-3 with TRBJ2-1; D may be TRBD1 (5 bases). Trimming shortened V by 0 bases and J by 6 bases, and 12 bases separated the two germline ends. Germline CDR1 LGHNA, CDR2 YSLEER. The CDR3 has 15 amino acids.

CDR3 nucleotide sequence: TGTGCCAGCAGAACACACCCCTCTGGGGCCAACGTCCTGACTTTC. Translating gives CASRTHPSGANVLTF. The V gene is TRBV6-5, the J gene TRBJ2-6; D remains unclear. Germline assignment: CDR1 MNHEY and CDR2 SVGAGI. Trimming stripped 6 bases from V and 0 bases from J, with 9 bases between. The CDR3 consists of 15 residues.

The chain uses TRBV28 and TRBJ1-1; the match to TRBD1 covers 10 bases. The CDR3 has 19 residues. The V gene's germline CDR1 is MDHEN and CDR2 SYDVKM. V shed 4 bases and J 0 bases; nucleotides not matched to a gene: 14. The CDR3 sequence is CASSSLYPRQGAMNTEAFF. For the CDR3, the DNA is TGTGCCAGCAGTTCACTTTACCCCAGACAGGGGGCAATGAACACTGAAGCTTTCTTT.